This T cell receptor beta chain appears in the sequencing data of a study of cytomegalovirus exposure and HLA in healthy donors. This CDR3 comprises 14 residues. The germline V gene encodes CDR1 LNHDA and CDR2 SQIVND (reference sequence). V shed 5 bases and J 7 bases; nucleotides not matched to a gene: 5. Primers: 60 Vbeta forward and 13 Jbeta reverse. TCRdb's table, derived via immunoSEQ multiplex PCR, lists solely in-frame clones and lacks some. The sample lists more than 95,000 clones, around 60% occurring once. There are a few counts of this clone. The sequence was obtained from a woman aged 40 to 50 in good health and CMV-seropositive. The chain employs TRBV19 and TRBJ2-3; 11 bases agree with TRBD2. Sequencing was done on a sample of PBMCs. The CDR3 DNA reads TGTGCCAGTAGTCCCGGGACTAGCGGAAATACGCAGTATTTT. It yields the protein CASSPGTSGNTQYF.